Listed below are T cell receptor beta chains from one sample, sequenced in a study of blood T cell repertoires in COVID-19. The method was immunoSEQ multiplex PCR; TCRdb's version includes in-frame clones alone and lacks a portion of them. The table has fewer than 200,000 clones, about 90% seen once. The sequenced sample consisted of PBMCs or T cells enriched from blood (not recorded which). Source of these receptors: a human donor with acute COVID-19. The donor label of this sample is uncertain. CDR3s include the opening cysteine and the closing phenylalanine or tryptophan. The D gene is left open where the match is weak.

V gene,J gene,D gene,CDR3 protein
TRBV7-9,TRBJ1-6,.,CASSLGRLGSPLHF
TRBV4-3,TRBJ2-6,.,CASSQEPGSSGANVLTF
TRBV3-1/TRBV3-2,TRBJ2-3,TRBD2,CASSLGLAGGGTDTQYF
TRBV30,TRBJ2-5,TRBD2,CAWSPLRGAETQYF
TRBV19,TRBJ2-7,.,CASSGQTYEQYF
TRBV19,TRBJ1-1,TRBD1,CASSPRTGRAFF
TRBV19,TRBJ1-2,.,CASSWGRPPWGYTF
TRBV7-6,TRBJ2-5,TRBD2,CAGSGLAGGSQETQYF
TRBV6-5,TRBJ1-3,.,CASSYSGTRSGNTIYF
TRBV13,TRBJ1-1,TRBD1,CASSAQGAWNTEAFF
TRBV30,TRBJ2-7,TRBD2,CAWSSSAGALYEQYF
TRBV6-5,TRBJ2-3,.,CASRRRGGTQYF
TRBV10-3,TRBJ1-5,.,CAARTEKNQPQHF
TRBV19,TRBJ2-3,TRBD1,CASGRGDTQYF
TRBV5-1,TRBJ2-7,.,CASSLVSGVEQYF
TRBV18,TRBJ1-1,.,CASSPGNHEAFF
TRBV5-1,TRBJ2-1,TRBD2,CASSLGRGASNEQFF
TRBV21-1,TRBJ1-2,.,CASLGQGNYGYTF
TRBV19,TRBJ2-7,TRBD1,CASSTGQGPYEQYF
TRBV19,TRBJ1-1,TRBD1,CASSIPIGTVSTEAFF
TRBV3-1/TRBV3-2,TRBJ1-1,.,CASSQLHRQAFF
TRBV5-5,TRBJ1-3,TRBD1,CASSFGTVSGNTIYF
TRBV12-3/TRBV12-4,TRBJ1-3,TRBD1,CASSLVRGNTIYF
TRBV5-6,TRBJ1-1,.,CASNPPVIEGLNTEAFF
TRBV5-4,TRBJ1-1,.,CASSLGLSYEAFF
TRBV12-3/TRBV12-4,TRBJ1-1,TRBD1,CASSGTGGGEAFF
TRBV13,TRBJ2-2,TRBD2,CASSLVLRGATTGELFF
TRBV6-5,TRBJ2-7,TRBD1,CASSYRGQGVYEQYF
TRBV14,TRBJ2-1,TRBD2,CASSQPGLAGKSSYNEQFF
TRBV6-4,TRBJ2-3,TRBD2,CASSDPRTSGGSTDTQYF
TRBV5-6,TRBJ1-2,.,CASSSSGGYTF
TRBV11-3,TRBJ2-3,TRBD2,CASSQKGLAGGGSTDTQYF
TRBV18,TRBJ2-7,TRBD2,CASSPREGSYEQYF